These 22 T cell receptor beta chains were sequenced from one sample in a study of cytomegalovirus exposure and HLA in healthy donors. The PCR employed 60 Vbeta primers together with 13 Jbeta primers. This table comes from immunoSEQ multiplex PCR, and its TCRdb copy is limited to in-frame clones, with some not included. The repertoire consists of over 150,000 clones, with 70% to 90% occurring once and the leading ten covering around 4.8%. What was sequenced was PBMCs. The receptors stem from a girl aged 10 to 17 in good health and CMV-seropositive.

The chain employs TRBV5-5 and TRBJ1-1, with TRBD1 matching 7 bases. CDR1 is SGHKS, CDR2 YYEKEE, per germline (reference sequence). The CDR3 runs to 14 residues. V was clipped by 3 bases and J by 1 base; unmatched bases: 3. The CDR3 sequence: CASSSRQGNTEAFF. The CDR3 DNA reads TGTGCCAGCAGCTCGAGACAGGGGAACACTGAAGCTTTCTTT. The variable domain in full, with the rest retrieved from reference TRBV5-5 and TRBJ1-1, is DAGVTQSPTHLIKTRGQQVTLRCSPISGHKSVSWYQQVLGQGPQFIFQYYEKEERGRGNFPDRFSARQFPNYSSELNVNALLLGDSALYLCASSSRQGNTEAFFGQGTRLTVV.

In its sample, this clone was seen once. CDR3 loop: CASSENDGILRGYTF. CDR3 sequence (DNA): TGTGCCAGCAGTGAGAACGACGGGATACTGCGTGGCTACACCTTC. The genes are TRBV25-1 and TRBJ1-2, with D unclear. Germline CDR1 and CDR2: MGHDK and SYGVNS. V shed 3 bases and J shed 7 bases, with 18 bases lying between them. The length of the CDR3 is 15 residues.

This clone was picked up one time. The chain recombines TRBV2 with TRBJ1-1; 10 bases align to TRBD1. V lost 4 bases and J lost 1; bases outside the gene matches: 6. Germline V CDR1 and CDR2: SNHLY, FYNNEI. CDR3 length: 16 amino acids. CDR3 sequence (DNA): TGTGCCAGCAGTGCCCGGGACAGGGGAGGGAACACTGAAGCTTTCTTT. Amino acid sequence: CASSARDRGGNTEAFF.

The CDR3 here is CASSFGDNEQFF. Written as DNA, the CDR3 is TGTGCCAGCAGTTTCGGGGATAATGAGCAGTTCTTC. J is TRBJ2-1 and V is TRBV27; the D gene is possibly TRBD2 (5 bases). The CDR3 length is 12 residues. V was clipped by 3 bases and J by 7 bases, with 7 bases between them. Germline CDR1 reads MNHEY; CDR2 reads SMNVEV (reference sequence).

The chain is built from TRBV12-5 and TRBJ2-6; TRBD2 aligns across 9 bases. J was trimmed by 1 base and V by 0 bases; bases with no gene match: 10. CDR3 length: 20 residues. Germline CDR1 LGHNT, CDR2 FRNRAP. The DNA of the CDR3 is TGTGCTAGTGGTTTGGTTCCCCATCTAGCGGGGTGGTCTGGGGCCAACGTCCTGACTTTC. It is translated as CASGLVPHLAGWSGANVLTF.

The V call is TRBV28, the J call TRBJ1-1; 7 bases map to TRBD1. The germline V gene has CDR1 MDHEN and CDR2 SYDVKM. V shed 7 bases, J shed 5 bases, and the junction held 1 base outside the gene matches. The CDR3 contains 11 residues. This CDR3 is CASTRGTEAFF. The CDR3 DNA follows: TGTGCCAGCACCAGGGGGACTGAAGCTTTCTTT.

This chain uses TRBV9 with TRBJ2-2, with D unclear. The CDR3 has 14 amino acids. Trimming removed 1 base from V and 1 base from J, with 5 bases in between. The germline CDR1 and CDR2 sequences are SGDLS and YYNGEE. CDR3 protein: CASSVKRNTGELFF. Written as DNA, the CDR3 is TGTGCCAGCAGCGTAAAGAGGAACACCGGGGAGCTGTTTTTT.

The chain couples TRBV6-5 to TRBJ1-5; perhaps TRBD1 as D (5 bases). The CDR3 has 15 amino acids. Germline V gene lookup returns CDR1 MNHEY and CDR2 SVGAGI. The germline V and J ends were trimmed by 4 bases and 6 bases, with 16 bases remaining between them. The CDR3 protein is CASSLIWGGTQPQHF. The CDR3 bases are TGTGCCAGCAGTTTAATTTGGGGGGGGACTCAGCCCCAGCATTTT.

This chain uses TRBV9 with TRBJ2-7; D is perhaps TRBD2 (5 bases). The V end lost 5 bases, the J end lost 4 bases, and 13 bases lay between the germline ends. Germline values: CDR1 SGDLS, CDR2 YYNGEE. The CDR3 has 13 amino acids. CDR3 nucleotide sequence: TGTGCCAGCAGTGAGGGAGAGGGATACGAGCAGTACTTC. Its protein is CASSEGEGYEQYF.

V and J are TRBV7-9 and TRBJ2-2, with D perhaps matching TRBD2 (6 bases). V was shortened by 1 base and J by 4 bases, with 10 bases between the two germline ends. CDR1 and CDR2 from the germline V gene are SEHNR and FQNEAQ (reference sequence). The CDR3 is made up of 15 amino acids. The chain's CDR3 is CASSLGRGATGELFF. CDR3 DNA sequence: TGTGCCAGCAGCTTAGGGCGGGGAGCCACCGGGGAGCTGTTTTTT. Full variable domain (missing parts from reference TRBV7-9 and TRBJ2-2): DTGVSQNPRHKITKRGQNVTFRCDPISEHNRLYWYRQTLGQGPEFLTYFQNEAQLEKSRLLSDRFSAERPKGSFSTLEIQRTEQGDSAMYLCASSLGRGATGELFFGEGSRLTVL.

The genes are TRBV6-1 and TRBJ2-4, with a possible D match to TRBD2 (7 bases). The CDR3 is 17 amino acids. Deletions cut 6 bases from V and 5 bases from J, with 23 bases between. Germline V gene data show CDR1 as MNHNS and CDR2 as SASEGT. The CDR3 loop is CASSEPTAGASQNIQYF. CDR3 coding DNA: TGTGCCAGCAGCGAACCCACCGCGGGGGCTAGCCAAAACATTCAGTACTTC.

The V and J genes are TRBV5-1 and TRBJ2-1, with 8 nucleotides matching TRBD2. Germline V lookup: CDR1 SGHRS, CDR2 YFSETQ. The CDR3 runs 18 residues. V dropped 0 bases and J dropped 6; count of bases not matched to a gene: 14. This chain's CDR3 is CASSLGPGYGGEGNEQFF. The CDR3 DNA is TGCGCCAGCAGCTTGGGGCCAGGCTACGGGGGGGAGGGCAATGAGCAGTTCTTC. The full variable domain, with the rest looked up from reference TRBV5-1 and TRBJ2-1, is KAGVTQTPRYLIKTRGQQVTLSCSPISGHRSVSWYQQTPGQGLQFLFEYFSETQRNKGNFPGRFSGRQFSNSRSEMNVSTLELGDSALYLCASSLGPGYGGEGNEQFFGPGTRLTVL.

This clone was detected only a few times. The V call is TRBV5-1, the J call TRBJ2-7, with TRBD1 identical over 9 bases. Trimming removed 3 bases from V and 7 bases from J; junction bases left unmatched: 8. This CDR3 is 14 amino acids long. Germline CDR1 and CDR2: SGHRS and YFSETQ. CDR3 loop: CASSWGQGPEEQYF. CDR3 DNA sequence: TGCGCCAGCAGCTGGGGACAGGGACCGGAGGAGCAGTACTTC.

V is TRBV2 and J is TRBJ1-5; possibly TRBD1 for D (6 bases). The CDR3 is 18 residues long. The germline gives CDR1 SNHLY, CDR2 FYNNEI. The V and J ends lost 4 bases and 1 base respectively, with 20 bases between them. The CDR3 DNA sequence: TGTGCCAGCAGTGTTGGGACACTGAACAGAGGAAGCAATCAGCCCCAGCATTTT. Protein product: CASSVGTLNRGSNQPQHF.

The chain combines TRBV19 with TRBJ1-1; D is uncertain. The ends were cut back, 3 bases at V and 4 bases at J, with 12 bases in the middle. The CDR3 length is 14 residues. Germline V gene sequence: CDR1 LNHDA, CDR2 SQIVND (reference sequence). In DNA form, the CDR3 reads TGTGCCAGTAGTATCTTCTCCACTGGCACTGAAGCTTTCTTT. This codes for CASSIFSTGTEAFF.

The chain uses TRBV18 and TRBJ2-3, with 9 bases that match TRBD2. J lost 4 bases, V lost 3 bases, and 5 bases had no gene match. Germline V gene data show CDR1 as KGHSH and CDR2 as LQKENI. This CDR3 has 15 amino acids. This CDR3 reads CASSPGLAQADTQYF. The DNA of the CDR3 is TGTGCCAGCTCACCGGGACTAGCCCAGGCAGATACGCAGTATTTT.

The chain is built from TRBV5-1 and TRBJ1-4; 8 nucleotides agree with TRBD1. CDR1 and CDR2 (germline): SGHRS, YFSETQ. V trimming: 4 bases; J trimming: 7 bases; junction bases outside the gene matches: 9. CDR3 length equals 15 residues. Here the CDR3 reads CASSALGQGAEKLFF. The CDR3 region has the DNA TGCGCCAGCAGCGCACTCGGACAGGGTGCTGAAAAACTGTTTTTT.

The V call is TRBV18, the J call TRBJ1-1; 7 nucleotides match TRBD1. The V segment lost 5 bases and the J segment 5 bases; nucleotides outside the gene matches: 2. Germline lookup yields CDR1 KGHSH and CDR2 LQKENI. There are 12 residues in the CDR3. The CDR3 here is CASSSGGTEAFF. DNA for the CDR3: TGTGCCAGCTCATCAGGGGGTACTGAAGCTTTCTTT.

The V call is TRBV7-3, the J call TRBJ2-2; 9 bases map to TRBD2. This CDR3 is built from 19 residues. Germline V CDR1 and CDR2: SGHTA, FQGTGA. V was pared by 0 bases and J by 2 bases, with 10 bases of the junction left unmatched. The CDR3 nucleotides read TGTGCCAGCAGCTTAACTGGCGGGGGGGCCCGGGGAAACACCGGGGAGCTGTTTTTT. Residues: CASSLTGGGARGNTGELFF. The variable domain in full, completed from reference TRBV7-3 and TRBJ2-2, reads GAGVSQTPSNKVTEKGKYVELRCDPISGHTALYWYRQSLGQGPEFLIYFQGTGAADDSGLPNDRFFAVRPEGSVSTLKIQRTERGDSAVYLCASSLTGGGARGNTGELFFGEGSRLTVL.

The chain has TRBV29-1 and TRBJ1-1; 9 nucleotides align to TRBD1. The trim removed 4 bases at V and 4 bases at J, leaving 13 bases unmatched. The CDR3 contains 16 residues. CDR1 and CDR2 from the germline V gene are SQVTM and ANQGSEA. The CDR3 sequence is CSVGSPGTGMATEAFF. The CDR3 bases are TGCAGCGTTGGAAGTCCCGGGACAGGGATGGCCACTGAAGCTTTCTTT.

The CDR3 loop is CASSREYADTQYF. The CDR3 DNA sequence: TGTGCCAGCAGCCGGGAATACGCAGATACGCAGTATTTT. The V call is TRBV11-2, the J call TRBJ2-3; D might be TRBD2 (5 bases). CDR1 and CDR2 (germline): SGHAT, FQNNGV. Trimming removed 5 bases at V and 4 bases at J, with 10 bases between. There are 13 residues in the CDR3.

With respect to this clone: Relative to the germline gene, one junction end is altered; a read error may explain this. CDR3 nucleotide sequence: TGTGCTAGCAGTTCCACAGACGCGAACACCGGGGAGCTGTTTTTT. The encoded protein is CASSSTDANTGELFF. The chain recombines TRBV7-7 with TRBJ2-2; no definite D call. The CDR3 loop spans 15 amino acids. Per the germline V gene, CDR1 is SSHAT and CDR2 is FNYEAQ (reference sequence).